Listed here is a single T cell receptor (beta chain). What antigen it recognizes has not been identified. No base-level quality is on record; no much larger clone is a single base apart. V drops 3 bases and J drops 4 bases, leaving 5 bases in between. The germline V gene encodes CDR1 KGHDR and CDR2 SFDVKD. The CDR3 sequence holds 13 residues, the cysteine and phenylalanine included. Only CDR3 DNA remains: 39 bases, in frame from the first base. This specimen comes from a study of T cell repertoires in cytomegalovirus infection (dated by TCRdb to the late 2010s). As for the study more broadly: Donor HLA type was relevant to the analysis, because carriage of CMV infection together with the matching HLA type was indicated by public TCR beta signatures. Overall study outcomes, separate from this receptor: Carriers of CMV infection plus the relevant HLA type were discriminated by the cumulative frequency of public TCR beta family members in the study cohort and in an independent roughly 370-donor cohort. The ex vivo response was dominated by HLA-C-restricted CMV-specific TCR beta clonotypes, which also provided the single most frequent clonotype in two of eight donors.

TCRdb records Illumina HiSeq 1500 as the sequencer. TCRdb's own reprocessing of the public reads used fastp at Q25 and MiXCR and kept productive beta chains. Each entry is one CDR3 protein sequence, shown with its most common DNA and genes. The sample table holds hundreds of thousands of distinct CDR3 sequences, of which approximately 11% were seen once. The ten largest clones represent roughly a tenth of the sample. The clonotype originates from a human donor in good health (CMV status not recorded). Some clones in this sample may be carry-over from other donors' samples. The chain couples TRBV24-1 to TRBJ2-2; too little of a D gene remains to name it. Source material: PBMCs. The CDR3 sequence is CATSDLATGELFF. The sequenced DNA is TGTGCCACCAGTGATCTCGCCACCGGGGAGCTGTTTTTT.